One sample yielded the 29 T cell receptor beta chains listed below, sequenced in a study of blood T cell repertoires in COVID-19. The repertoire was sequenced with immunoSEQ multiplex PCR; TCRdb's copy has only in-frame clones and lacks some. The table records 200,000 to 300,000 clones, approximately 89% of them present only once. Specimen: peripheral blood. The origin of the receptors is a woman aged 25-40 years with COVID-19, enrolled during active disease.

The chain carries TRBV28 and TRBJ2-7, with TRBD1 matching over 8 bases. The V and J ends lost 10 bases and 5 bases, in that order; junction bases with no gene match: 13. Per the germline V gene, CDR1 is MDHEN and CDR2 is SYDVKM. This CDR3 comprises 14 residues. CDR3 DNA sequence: TGTGCCATCGCCGGGACAGGTGGTGTTGACGAGCAGTACTTC. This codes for CAIAGTGGVDEQYF.

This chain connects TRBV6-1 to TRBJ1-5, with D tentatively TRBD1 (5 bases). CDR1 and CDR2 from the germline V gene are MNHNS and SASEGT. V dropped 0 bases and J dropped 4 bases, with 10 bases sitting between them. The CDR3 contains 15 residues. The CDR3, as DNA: TGTGCCAGCAGTGAAGCGCTGGGGGGGAATCAGCCCCAGCATTTT. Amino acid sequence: CASSEALGGNQPQHF.

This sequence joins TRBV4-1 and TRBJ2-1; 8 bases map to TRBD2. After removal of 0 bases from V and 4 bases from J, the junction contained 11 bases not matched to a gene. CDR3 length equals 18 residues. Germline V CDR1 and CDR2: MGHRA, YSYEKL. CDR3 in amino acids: CASSQDAGTSGAYNEQFF. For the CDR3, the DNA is TGCGCCAGCAGCCAAGATGCTGGAACTAGCGGAGCTTACAATGAGCAGTTCTTC.

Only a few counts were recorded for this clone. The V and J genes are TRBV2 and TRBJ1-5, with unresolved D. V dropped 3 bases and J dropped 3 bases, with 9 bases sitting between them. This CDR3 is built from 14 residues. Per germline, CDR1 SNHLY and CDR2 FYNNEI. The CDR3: CASSETPTNQPQHF. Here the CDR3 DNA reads TGTGCCAGCAGTGAGACTCCCACCAATCAGCCCCAGCATTTT.

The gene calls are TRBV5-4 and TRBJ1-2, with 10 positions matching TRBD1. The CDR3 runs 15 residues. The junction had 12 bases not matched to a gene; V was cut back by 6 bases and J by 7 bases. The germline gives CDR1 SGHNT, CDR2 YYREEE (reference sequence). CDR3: CASTEGGTGVGGYTF. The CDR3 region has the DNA TGTGCCAGCACTGAAGGGGGGACAGGGGTCGGTGGCTACACCTTC.

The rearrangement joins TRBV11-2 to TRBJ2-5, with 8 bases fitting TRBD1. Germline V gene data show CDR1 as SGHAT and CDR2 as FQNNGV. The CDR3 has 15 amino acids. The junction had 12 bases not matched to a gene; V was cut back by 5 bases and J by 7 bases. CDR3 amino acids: CASSREPTGAATQYF. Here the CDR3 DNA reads TGTGCCAGCAGCCGCGAACCGACAGGGGCCGCGACCCAGTACTTC.

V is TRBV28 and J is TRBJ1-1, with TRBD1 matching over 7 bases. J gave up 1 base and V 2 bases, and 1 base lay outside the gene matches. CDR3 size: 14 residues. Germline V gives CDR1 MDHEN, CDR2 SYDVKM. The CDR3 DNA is TGTGCCAGCAGTTTAGCAGGGGGGAACACTGAAGCTTTCTTT. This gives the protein CASSLAGGNTEAFF.

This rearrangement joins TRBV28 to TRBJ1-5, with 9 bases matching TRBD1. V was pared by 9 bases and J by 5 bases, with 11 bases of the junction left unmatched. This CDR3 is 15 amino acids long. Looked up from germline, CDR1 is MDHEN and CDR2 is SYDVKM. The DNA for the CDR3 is TGTGCCAGTTCTCCCGGGACAGGGTATGATCAGCCCCAGCATTTT. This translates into CASSPGTGYDQPQHF.

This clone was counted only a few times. CDR3 in DNA: TGTGCCAGCAGTGACAGGGTGAGCTCTGGGGCCAACGTCCTGACTTTC. It is translated as CASSDRVSSGANVLTF. This chain links TRBV2 with TRBJ2-6; D is perhaps TRBD1 (5 bases). The CDR3 sequence is 16 residues long. Germline V gene sequence: CDR1 SNHLY, CDR2 FYNNEI. The germline V and J ends were trimmed by 3 bases and 0 bases, with 9 bases remaining between them. The entire variable domain, with the rest obtained from reference TRBV2 and TRBJ2-6, is as follows: EPEVTQTPSHQVTQMGQEVILRCVPISNHLYFYWYRQILGQKVEFLVSFYNNEISEKSEIFDDQFSVERPDGSNFTLKIRSTKLEDSAMYFCASSDRVSSGANVLTFGAGSRLTVL.

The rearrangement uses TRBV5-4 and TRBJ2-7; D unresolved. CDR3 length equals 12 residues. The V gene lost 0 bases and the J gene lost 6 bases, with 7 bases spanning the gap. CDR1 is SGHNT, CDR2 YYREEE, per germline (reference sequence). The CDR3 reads CASSLEIGEQYF. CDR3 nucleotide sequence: TGTGCCAGCAGCTTGGAGATCGGCGAGCAGTACTTC. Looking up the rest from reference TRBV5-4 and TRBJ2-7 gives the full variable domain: ETGVTQSPTHLIKTRGQQVTLRCSSQSGHNTVSWYQQALGQGPQFIFQYYREEENGRGNFPPRFSGLQFPNYSSELNVNALELDDSALYLCASSLEIGEQYFGPGTRLTVT.

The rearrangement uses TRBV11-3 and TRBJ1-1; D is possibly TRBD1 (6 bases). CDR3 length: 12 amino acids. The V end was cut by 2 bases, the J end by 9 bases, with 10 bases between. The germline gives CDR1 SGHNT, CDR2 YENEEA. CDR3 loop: CASSLKDSKAFF. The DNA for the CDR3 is TGTGCCAGCAGCTTAAAGGACAGCAAAGCTTTCTTT.

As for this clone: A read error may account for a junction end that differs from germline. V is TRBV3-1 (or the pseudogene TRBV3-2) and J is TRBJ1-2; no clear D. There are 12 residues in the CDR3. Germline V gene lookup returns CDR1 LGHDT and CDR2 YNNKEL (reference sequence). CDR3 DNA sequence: TGTGCCAGCAGCCAGCCTAACCATGGCTACACCTTC. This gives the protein CASSQPNHGYTF.

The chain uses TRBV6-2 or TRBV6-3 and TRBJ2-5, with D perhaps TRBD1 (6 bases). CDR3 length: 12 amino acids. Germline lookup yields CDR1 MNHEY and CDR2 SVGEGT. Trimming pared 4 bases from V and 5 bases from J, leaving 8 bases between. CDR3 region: CASSSTGETQYF. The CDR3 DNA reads TGTGCCAGCAGTTCAACAGGGGAGACCCAGTACTTC.

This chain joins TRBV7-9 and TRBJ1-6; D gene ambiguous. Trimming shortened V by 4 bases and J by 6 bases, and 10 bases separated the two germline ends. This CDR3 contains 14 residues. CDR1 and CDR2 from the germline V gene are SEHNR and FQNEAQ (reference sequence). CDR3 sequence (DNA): TGTGCCAGCAGCTCGGCGGGTGGTAATTCACCCCTCCACTTT. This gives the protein CASSSAGGNSPLHF. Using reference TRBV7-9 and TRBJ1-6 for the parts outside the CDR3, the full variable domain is DTGVSQNPRHKITKRGQNVTFRCDPISEHNRLYWYRQTLGQGPEFLTYFQNEAQLEKSRLLSDRFSAERPKGSFSTLEIQRTEQGDSAMYLCASSSAGGNSPLHFGNGTRLTVT.

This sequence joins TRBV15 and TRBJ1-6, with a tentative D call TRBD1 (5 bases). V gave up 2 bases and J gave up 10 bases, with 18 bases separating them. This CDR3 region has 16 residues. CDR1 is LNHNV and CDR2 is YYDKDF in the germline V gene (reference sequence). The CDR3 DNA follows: TGTGCCACCAGCAGAACCAGGGAGGGCCCACGGTCACCCCTCCACTTT. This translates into CATSRTREGPRSPLHF. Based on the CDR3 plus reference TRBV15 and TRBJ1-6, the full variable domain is DAMVIQNPRYQVTQFGKPVTLSCSQTLNHNVMYWYQQKSSQAPKLLFHYYDKDFNNEADTPDNFQSRRPNTSFCFLDIRSPGLGDTAMYLCATSRTREGPRSPLHFGNGTRLTVT.

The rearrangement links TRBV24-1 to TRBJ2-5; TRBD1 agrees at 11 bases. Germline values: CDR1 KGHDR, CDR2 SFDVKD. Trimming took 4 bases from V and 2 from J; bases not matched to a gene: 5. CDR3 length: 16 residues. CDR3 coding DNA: TGTGCCACCAGTGACCCTGGACAGGGGGCTCAAGAGACCCAGTACTTC. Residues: CATSDPGQGAQETQYF.

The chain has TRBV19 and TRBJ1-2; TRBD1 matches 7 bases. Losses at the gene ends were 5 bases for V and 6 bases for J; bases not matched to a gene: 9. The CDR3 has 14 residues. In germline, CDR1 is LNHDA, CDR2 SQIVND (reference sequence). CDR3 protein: CASSQARGQDGYTF. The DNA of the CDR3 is TGTGCCAGTAGTCAAGCGAGGGGGCAGGATGGCTACACCTTC. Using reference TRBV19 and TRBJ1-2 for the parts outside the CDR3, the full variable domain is DGGITQSPKYLFRKEGQNVTLSCEQNLNHDAMYWYRQDPGQGLRLIYYSQIVNDFQKGDIAEGYSVSREKKESFPLTVTSAQKNPTAFYLCASSQARGQDGYTFGSGTRLTVV.

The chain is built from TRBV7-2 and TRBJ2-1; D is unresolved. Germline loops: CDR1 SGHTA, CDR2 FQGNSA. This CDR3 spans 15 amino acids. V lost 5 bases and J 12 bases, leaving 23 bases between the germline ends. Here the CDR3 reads CASSPYYPPGHGQFF. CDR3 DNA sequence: TGTGCCAGCAGCCCTTACTACCCGCCGGGTCATGGGCAGTTCTTC.

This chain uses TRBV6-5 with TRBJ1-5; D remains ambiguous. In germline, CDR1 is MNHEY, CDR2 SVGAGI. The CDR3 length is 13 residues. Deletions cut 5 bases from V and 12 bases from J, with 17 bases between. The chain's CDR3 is CASSPRGRVGQHF. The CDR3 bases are TGTGCCAGCAGTCCCCGGGGTAGGGTGGGCCAGCATTTT.

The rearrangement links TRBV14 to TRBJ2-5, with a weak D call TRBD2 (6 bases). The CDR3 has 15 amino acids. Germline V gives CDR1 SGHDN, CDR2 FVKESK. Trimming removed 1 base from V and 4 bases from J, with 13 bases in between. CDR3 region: CASSQGTIGGETQYF. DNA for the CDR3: TGTGCCAGCAGCCAAGGGACTATCGGGGGAGAGACCCAGTACTTC.

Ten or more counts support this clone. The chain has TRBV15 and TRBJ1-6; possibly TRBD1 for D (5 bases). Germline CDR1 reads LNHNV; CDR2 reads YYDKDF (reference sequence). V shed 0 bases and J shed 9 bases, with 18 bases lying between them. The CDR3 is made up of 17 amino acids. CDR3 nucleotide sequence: TGTGCCACCAGCAGAGATATGGGGGGACTTGTGAGTTCACCCCTCCACTTT. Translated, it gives CATSRDMGGLVSSPLHF.

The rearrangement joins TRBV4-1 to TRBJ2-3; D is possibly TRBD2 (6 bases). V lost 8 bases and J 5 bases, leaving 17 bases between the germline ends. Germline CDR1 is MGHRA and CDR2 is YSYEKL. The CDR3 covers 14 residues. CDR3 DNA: TGCGCCAGCGGAAAGGGAGCGGGTAAAGATACGCAGTATTTT. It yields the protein CASGKGAGKDTQYF.

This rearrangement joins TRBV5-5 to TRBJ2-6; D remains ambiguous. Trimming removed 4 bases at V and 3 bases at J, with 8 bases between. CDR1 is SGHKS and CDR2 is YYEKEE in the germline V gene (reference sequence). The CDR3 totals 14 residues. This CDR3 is CASSLTGGANVLTF. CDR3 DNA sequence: TGTGCCAGCAGCCTGACTGGTGGGGCCAACGTCCTGACTTTC.

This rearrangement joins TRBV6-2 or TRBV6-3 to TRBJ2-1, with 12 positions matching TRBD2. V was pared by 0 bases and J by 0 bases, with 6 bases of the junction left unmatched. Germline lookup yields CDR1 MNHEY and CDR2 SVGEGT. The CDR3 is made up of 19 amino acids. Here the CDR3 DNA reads TGTGCCAGCAGTTACTCATCTTCTAGCGGGAGGGTCTCCTACAATGAGCAGTTCTTC. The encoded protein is CASSYSSSSGRVSYNEQFF.

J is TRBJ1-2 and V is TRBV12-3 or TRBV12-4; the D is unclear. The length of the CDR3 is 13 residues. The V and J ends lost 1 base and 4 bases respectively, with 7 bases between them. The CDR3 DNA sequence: TGTGCCAGCAGTTTAGGACGAGGCTATGGCTACACCTTC. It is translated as CASSLGRGYGYTF.

In nucleotides, the CDR3 is TGTGCCAGCAGCTTCGACAGCCCTCAGTACTTC. This sequence encodes CASSFDSPQYF. The chain joins TRBV7-9 to TRBJ2-4, with a possible D match to TRBD1 (5 bases). V lost 3 bases and J 12 bases, leaving 9 bases between the germline ends. This CDR3 spans 11 amino acids. Looked up from germline, CDR1 is SEHNR and CDR2 is FQNEAQ (reference sequence).

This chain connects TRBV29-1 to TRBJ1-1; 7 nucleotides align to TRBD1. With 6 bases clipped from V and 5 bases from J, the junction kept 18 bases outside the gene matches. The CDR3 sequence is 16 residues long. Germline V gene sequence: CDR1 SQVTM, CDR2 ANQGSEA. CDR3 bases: TGCAGCGTGGAGGGGGCCTTTGGACAATTTGGGACTGAAGCTTTCTTT. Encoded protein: CSVEGAFGQFGTEAFF. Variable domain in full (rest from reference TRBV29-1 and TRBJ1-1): SAVISQKPSRDICQRGTSLTIQCQVDSQVTMMFWYRQQPGQSLTLIATANQGSEATYESGFVIDKFPISRPNLTFSTLTVSNMSPEDSSIYLCSVEGAFGQFGTEAFFGQGTRLTVV.

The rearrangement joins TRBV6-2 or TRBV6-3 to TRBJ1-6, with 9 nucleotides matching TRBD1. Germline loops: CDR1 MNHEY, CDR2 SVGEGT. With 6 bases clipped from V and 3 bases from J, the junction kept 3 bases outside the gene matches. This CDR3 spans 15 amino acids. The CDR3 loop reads CASSPDRGYNSPLHF. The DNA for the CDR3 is TGTGCCAGCAGCCCGGACAGGGGCTATAATTCACCCCTCCACTTT.

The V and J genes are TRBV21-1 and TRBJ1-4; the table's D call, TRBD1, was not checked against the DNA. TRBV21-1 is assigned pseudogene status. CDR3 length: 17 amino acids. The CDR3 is CASSNGTEGERGEKLFF. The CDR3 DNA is TGTGCCAGCAGCAACGGGACAGAGGGGGAGAGGGGGGAAAAACTGTTTTTT.